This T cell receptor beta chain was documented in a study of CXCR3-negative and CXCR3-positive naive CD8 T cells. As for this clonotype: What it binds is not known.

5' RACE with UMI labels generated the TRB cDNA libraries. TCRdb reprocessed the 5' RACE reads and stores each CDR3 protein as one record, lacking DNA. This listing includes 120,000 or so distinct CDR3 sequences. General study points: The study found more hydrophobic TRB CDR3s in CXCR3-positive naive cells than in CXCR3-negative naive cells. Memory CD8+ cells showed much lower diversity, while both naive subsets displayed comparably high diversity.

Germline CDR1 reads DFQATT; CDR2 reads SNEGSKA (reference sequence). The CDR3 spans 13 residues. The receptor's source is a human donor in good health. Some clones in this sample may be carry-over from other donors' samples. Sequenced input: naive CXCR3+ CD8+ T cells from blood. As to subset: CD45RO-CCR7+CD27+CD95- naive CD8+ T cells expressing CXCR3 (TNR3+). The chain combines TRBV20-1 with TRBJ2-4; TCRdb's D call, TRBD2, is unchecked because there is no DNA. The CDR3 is CSARSSVENIQYF.